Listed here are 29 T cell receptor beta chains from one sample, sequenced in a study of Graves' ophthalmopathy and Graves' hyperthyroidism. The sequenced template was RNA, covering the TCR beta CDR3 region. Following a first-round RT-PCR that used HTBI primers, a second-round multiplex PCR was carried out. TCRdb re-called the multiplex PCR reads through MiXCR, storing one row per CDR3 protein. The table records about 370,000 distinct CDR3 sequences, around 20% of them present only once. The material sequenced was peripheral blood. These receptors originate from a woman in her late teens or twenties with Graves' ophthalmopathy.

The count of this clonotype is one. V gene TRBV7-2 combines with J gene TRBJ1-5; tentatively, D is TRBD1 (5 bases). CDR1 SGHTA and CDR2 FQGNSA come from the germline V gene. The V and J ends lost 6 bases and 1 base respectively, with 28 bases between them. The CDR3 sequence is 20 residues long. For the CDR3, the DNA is TGTGCCAGCAGTTACCCCGCCACCCGAGAGGAAGGACAAAGCAATCAGCCCCAGCATTTT. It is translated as CASSYPATREEGQSNQPQHF.

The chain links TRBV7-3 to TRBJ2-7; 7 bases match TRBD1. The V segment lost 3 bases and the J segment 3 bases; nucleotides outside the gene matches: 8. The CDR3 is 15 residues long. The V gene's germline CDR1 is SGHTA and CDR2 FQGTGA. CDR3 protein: CASSLVGTAGYEQYF. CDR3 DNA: TGTGCCAGCAGCTTGGTGGGGACAGCTGGCTACGAGCAGTACTTC.

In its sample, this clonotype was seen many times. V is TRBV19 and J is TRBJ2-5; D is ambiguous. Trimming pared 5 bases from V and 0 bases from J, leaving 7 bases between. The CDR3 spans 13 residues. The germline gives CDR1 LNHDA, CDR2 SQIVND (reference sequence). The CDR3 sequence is CASSPADQETQYF. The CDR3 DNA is TGTGCCAGTAGTCCGGCGGACCAAGAGACCCAGTACTTC.

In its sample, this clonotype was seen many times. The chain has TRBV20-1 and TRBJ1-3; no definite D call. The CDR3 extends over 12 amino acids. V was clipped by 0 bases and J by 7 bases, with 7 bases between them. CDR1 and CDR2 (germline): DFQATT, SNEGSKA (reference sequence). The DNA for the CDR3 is TGCAGTGCTAGAGATGATGGGAACACCATATATTTT. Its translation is CSARDDGNTIYF.

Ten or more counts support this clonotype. The CDR3 sequence: CASSADGRRNTIYF. In nucleotides, the CDR3 is TGTGCCAGCTCAGCGGACGGCCGGCGAAACACCATATATTTT. This chain joins TRBV18 and TRBJ1-3; D is undetermined. Trimming stripped 5 bases from V and 5 bases from J, with 13 bases between. This CDR3 spans 14 amino acids. Germline lookup yields CDR1 KGHSH and CDR2 LQKENI.

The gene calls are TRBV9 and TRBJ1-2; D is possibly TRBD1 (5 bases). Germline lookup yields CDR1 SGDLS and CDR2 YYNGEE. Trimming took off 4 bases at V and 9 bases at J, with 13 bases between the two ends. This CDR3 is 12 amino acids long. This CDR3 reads CASSLGGESYTF. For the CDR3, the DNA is TGTGCCAGCAGCCTGGGAGGGGAGAGCTACACCTTC.

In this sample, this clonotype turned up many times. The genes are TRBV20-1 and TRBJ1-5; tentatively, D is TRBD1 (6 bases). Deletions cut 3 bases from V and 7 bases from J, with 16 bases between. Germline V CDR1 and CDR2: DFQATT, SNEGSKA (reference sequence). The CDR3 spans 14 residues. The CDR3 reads CSARPTGNFQPQHF. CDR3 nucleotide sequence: TGCAGTGCTAGGCCTACAGGGAATTTCCAGCCCCAGCATTTT.

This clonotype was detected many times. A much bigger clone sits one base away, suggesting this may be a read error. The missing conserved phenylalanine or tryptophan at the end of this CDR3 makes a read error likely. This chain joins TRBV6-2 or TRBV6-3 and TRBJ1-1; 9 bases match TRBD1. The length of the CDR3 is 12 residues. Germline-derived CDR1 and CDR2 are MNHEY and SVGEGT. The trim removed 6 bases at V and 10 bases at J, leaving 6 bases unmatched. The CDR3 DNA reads TGTGCCAGCAGGGGTACAGGGGGCAGAGCTTTCTCT. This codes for CASRGTGGRAFS.

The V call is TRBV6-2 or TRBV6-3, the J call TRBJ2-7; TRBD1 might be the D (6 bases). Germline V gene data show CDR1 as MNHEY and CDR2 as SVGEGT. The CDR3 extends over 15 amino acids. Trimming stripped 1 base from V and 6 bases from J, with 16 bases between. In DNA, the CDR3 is TGTGCCAGCAGTTACTTACAGGGCAGATCGTCCGAGCAGTACTTC. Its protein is CASSYLQGRSSEQYF.

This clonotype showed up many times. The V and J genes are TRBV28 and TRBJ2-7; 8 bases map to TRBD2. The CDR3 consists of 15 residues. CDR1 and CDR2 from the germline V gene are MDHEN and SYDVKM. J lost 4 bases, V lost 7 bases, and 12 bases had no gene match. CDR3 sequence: CASTPPVGLAYEQYF. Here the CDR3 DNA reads TGTGCCAGCACCCCCCCTGTAGGACTAGCTTACGAGCAGTACTTC.

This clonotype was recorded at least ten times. CDR3: CASRQQAGKTQYF. CDR3 nucleotide sequence: TGTGCCAGCAGACAACAGGCTGGGAAGACCCAGTACTTC. This chain links TRBV6-2 or TRBV6-3 with TRBJ2-5, with TRBD1 as a possible D gene (5 bases). This CDR3 is 13 amino acids long. Germline V gives CDR1 MNHEY, CDR2 SVGEGT. With 6 bases removed from V and 6 bases from J, the gap between germline ends came to 14 bases.

The CDR3 coding sequence is TGTGCCAGCAGTTTGGGTTGGGGAGAGACCCAGTACTTC. Its translation: CASSLGWGETQYF. V is TRBV27 and J is TRBJ2-5, with D unclear. There are 13 residues in the CDR3. Germline CDR1 reads MNHEY; CDR2 reads SMNVEV (reference sequence). V lost 3 bases to trimming and J lost 4 bases, with 9 bases between them.

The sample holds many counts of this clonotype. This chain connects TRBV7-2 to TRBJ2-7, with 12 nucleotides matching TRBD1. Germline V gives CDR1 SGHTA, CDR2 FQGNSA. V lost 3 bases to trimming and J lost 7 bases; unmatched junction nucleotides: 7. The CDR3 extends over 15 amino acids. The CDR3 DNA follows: TGTGCCAGCAGCTTTAGGGGACAGGGGGCGCGGGAGCAGTACTTC. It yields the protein CASSFRGQGAREQYF.

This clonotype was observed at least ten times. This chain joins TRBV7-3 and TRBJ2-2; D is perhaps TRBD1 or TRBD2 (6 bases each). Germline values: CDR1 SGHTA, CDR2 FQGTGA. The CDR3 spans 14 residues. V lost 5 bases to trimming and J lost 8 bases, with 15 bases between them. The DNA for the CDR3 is TGTGCCAGCAGCCGACAGGTGGAGGGAGGGGAGCTGTTTTTT. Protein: CASSRQVEGGELFF. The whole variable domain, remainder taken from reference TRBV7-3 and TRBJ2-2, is GAGVSQTPSNKVTEKGKYVELRCDPISGHTALYWYRQSLGQGPEFLIYFQGTGAADDSGLPNDRFFAVRPEGSVSTLKIQRTERGDSAVYLCASSRQVEGGELFFGEGSRLTVL.

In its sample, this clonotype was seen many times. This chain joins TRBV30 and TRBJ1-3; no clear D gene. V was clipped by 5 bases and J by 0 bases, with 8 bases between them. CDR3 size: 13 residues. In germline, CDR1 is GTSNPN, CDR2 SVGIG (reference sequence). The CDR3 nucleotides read TGTGCCTGGGATGTATCCTCTGGAAACACCATATATTTT. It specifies CAWDVSSGNTIYF.

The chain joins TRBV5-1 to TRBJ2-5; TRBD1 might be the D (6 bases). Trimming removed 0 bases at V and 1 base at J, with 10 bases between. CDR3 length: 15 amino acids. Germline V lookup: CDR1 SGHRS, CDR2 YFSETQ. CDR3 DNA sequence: TGCGCCAGCAGCTTGGCGGGACACTTCCAAGAGACCCAGTACTTC. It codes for CASSLAGHFQETQYF.

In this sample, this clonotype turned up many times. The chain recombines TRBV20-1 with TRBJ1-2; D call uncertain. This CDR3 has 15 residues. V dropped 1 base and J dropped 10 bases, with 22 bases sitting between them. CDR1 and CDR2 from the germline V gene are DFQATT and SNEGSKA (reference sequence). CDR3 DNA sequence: TGCAGTGCTAGAGGGTTCGCAGGACCTGCCTTGGACTACACCTTC. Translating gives CSARGFAGPALDYTF.

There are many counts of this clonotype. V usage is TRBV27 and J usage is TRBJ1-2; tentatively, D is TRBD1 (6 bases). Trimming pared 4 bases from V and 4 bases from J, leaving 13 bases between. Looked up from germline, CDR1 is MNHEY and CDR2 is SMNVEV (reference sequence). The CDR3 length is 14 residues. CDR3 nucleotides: TGTGCCAGCAGTTCCCCGGACAGCCCCTATGGCTACACCTTC. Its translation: CASSSPDSPYGYTF.

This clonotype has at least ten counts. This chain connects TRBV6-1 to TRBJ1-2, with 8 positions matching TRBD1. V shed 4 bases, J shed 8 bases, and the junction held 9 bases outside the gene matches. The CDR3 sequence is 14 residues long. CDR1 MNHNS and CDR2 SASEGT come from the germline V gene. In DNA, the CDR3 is TGTGCCAGCAGTGTTGACAGGGGCGAAGGGGGCTACACCTTC. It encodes CASSVDRGEGGYTF.

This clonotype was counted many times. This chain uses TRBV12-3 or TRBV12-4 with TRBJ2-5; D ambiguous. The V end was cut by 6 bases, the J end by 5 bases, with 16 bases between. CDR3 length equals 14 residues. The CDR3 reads CASRMQEGSETQYF. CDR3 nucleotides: TGTGCCAGCAGGATGCAGGAAGGTTCGGAGACCCAGTACTTC.

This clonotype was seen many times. For the CDR3, the DNA is TGCAGTGCTTTCCGAGGAGTGAGCAATCAGCCCCAGCATTTT. As protein: CSAFRGVSNQPQHF. This chain uses TRBV20-1 with TRBJ1-5; D not resolved. The germline V gene has CDR1 DFQATT and CDR2 SNEGSKA (reference sequence). This CDR3 contains 14 residues. Trimming cost V 5 bases and J 1 base, with 12 bases left between them.

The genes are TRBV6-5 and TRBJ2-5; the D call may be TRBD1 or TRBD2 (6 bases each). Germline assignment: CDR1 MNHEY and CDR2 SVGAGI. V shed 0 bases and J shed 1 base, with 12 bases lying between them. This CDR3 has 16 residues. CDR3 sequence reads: CASSYSRGGGQETQYF. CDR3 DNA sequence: TGTGCCAGCAGTTACTCGAGAGGGGGAGGCCAAGAGACCCAGTACTTC.

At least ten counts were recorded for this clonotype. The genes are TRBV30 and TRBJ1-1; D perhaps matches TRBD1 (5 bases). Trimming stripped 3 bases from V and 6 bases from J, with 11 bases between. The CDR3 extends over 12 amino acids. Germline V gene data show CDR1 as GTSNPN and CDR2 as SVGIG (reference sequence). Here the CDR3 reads CAWSPGEAEAFF. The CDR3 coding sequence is TGTGCCTGGAGCCCGGGGGAGGCTGAAGCTTTCTTT.

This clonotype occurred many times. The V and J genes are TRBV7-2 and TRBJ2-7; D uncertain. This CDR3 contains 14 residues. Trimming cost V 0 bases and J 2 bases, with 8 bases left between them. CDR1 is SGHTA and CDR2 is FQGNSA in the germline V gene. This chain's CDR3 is CASSLATRTYEQYF. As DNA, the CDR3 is TGTGCCAGCAGCTTAGCGACGCGCACCTACGAGCAGTACTTC.

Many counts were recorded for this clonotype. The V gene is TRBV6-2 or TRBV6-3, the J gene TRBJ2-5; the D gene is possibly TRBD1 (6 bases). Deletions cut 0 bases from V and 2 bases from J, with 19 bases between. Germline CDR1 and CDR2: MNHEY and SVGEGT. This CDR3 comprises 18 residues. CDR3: CASSYSINPRDIQETQYF. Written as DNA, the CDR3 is TGTGCCAGCAGTTACTCGATCAACCCCCGGGACATTCAAGAGACCCAGTACTTC.

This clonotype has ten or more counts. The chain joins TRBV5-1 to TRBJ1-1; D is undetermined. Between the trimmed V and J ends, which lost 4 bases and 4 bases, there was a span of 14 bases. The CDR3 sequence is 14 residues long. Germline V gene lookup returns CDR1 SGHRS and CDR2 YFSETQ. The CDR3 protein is CASSIRIGSTEAFF. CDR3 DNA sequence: TGCGCCAGCAGCATCCGGATCGGGAGCACTGAAGCTTTCTTT.

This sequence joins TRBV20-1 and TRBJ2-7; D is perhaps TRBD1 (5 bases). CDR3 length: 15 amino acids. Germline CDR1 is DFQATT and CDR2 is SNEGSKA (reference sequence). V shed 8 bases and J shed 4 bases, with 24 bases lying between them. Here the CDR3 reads CSTPRQGGPGYEQYF. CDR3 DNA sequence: TGCAGTACGCCCCGGCAGGGTGGGCCCGGTTACGAGCAGTACTTC.

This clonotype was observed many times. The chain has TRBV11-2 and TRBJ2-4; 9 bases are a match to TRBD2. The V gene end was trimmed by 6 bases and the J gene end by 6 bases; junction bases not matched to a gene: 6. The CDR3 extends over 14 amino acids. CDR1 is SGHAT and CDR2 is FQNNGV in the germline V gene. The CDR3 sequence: CASSSGTSRNIQYF. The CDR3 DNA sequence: TGTGCCAGCAGTTCTGGGACTAGCAGAAACATTCAGTACTTC.

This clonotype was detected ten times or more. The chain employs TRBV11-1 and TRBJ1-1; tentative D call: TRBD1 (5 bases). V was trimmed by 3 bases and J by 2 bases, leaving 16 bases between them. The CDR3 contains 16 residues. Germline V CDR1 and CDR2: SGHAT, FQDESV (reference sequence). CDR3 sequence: CASSFRWGEGNTEAFF. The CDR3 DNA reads TGTGCCAGCAGCTTTCGGTGGGGGGAAGGTAACACTGAAGCTTTCTTT.